This TCR beta chain appears in the sequencing data of a study of cytomegalovirus exposure and HLA in healthy donors. As for this clone: Antigen: not known.

Among the roughly 120 subjects of the validation cohort, separate from the approximately 660-subject first cohort, were the donors. Study outcomes and limitations: A subsequent analysis found that TCR clusters from the first cohort also tended to co-occur in the 90 to 150 validation repertoires, with about 93% of cluster scores above 0. While the bulk of TCR sequences proved rare, some public TCRs turned up in many donors.

Only in-frame clones appear in the TCRdb table, and some are missing; sequencing was by immunoSEQ multiplex PCR. The data hold some 130,000 clones, with about 80% observed a single time. There are 16 residues in the CDR3. The germline V gene has CDR1 SGHVS and CDR2 FQNEAQ. Trimming pared 5 bases from V and 3 bases from J, leaving 18 bases between. This receptor was obtained from a man aged 25-45 years in good health and CMV-seropositive. The sample consisted of PBMCs. The genes are TRBV7-8 and TRBJ2-3; D is perhaps TRBD1 (6 bases). The CDR3 DNA is TGTGCCAGCAGCCCCCGACAGGTTTCGAGAACAGATACGCAGTATTTT. It specifies CASSPRQVSRTDTQYF.